Shown below are 15 T cell receptor beta chains from a single sample sequenced in a study of T-cell memory formation after mild COVID-19. TCRdb reprocessed the 5' RACE reads with MiXCR, giving one entry per CDR3 protein. The sample contains 400,000 to 500,000 distinct CDR3 sequences, approximately 20% of which appear only once. The sample was PBMCs or a T cell subset sorted from them (not recorded which). The receptors were gathered from an adult woman who had mild COVID-19 (a few samples of this study predate the infection). Cell type and time point are not known.

Only a few counts were recorded for this clonotype. This chain joins TRBV18 and TRBJ2-7, with D tentatively TRBD1 (5 bases). Germline V gene lookup returns CDR1 KGHSH and CDR2 LQKENI. V was clipped by 3 bases and J by 2 bases, with 14 bases between them. This CDR3 spans 15 amino acids. The CDR3 coding sequence is TGTGCCAGCTCACCCTCCGTGCAGGGTGCCTACGAGCAGTACTTC. This sequence encodes CASSPSVQGAYEQYF.

The V call is TRBV10-3, the J call TRBJ2-7; D perhaps matches TRBD1 (6 bases). This CDR3 has 12 residues. Germline CDR1 and CDR2: ENHRY and SYGVKD. V was trimmed by 11 bases and J by 2 bases, leaving 13 bases between them. CDR3 nucleotides: TGTGCCGGGTACAGGGTACCCTACGAGCAGTACGTC. Amino acid sequence: CAGYRVPYEQYV.

V and J are TRBV6-5 and TRBJ2-7, with D tentatively TRBD2 (6 bases). Germline V gene sequence: CDR1 MNHEY, CDR2 SVGAGI. V was trimmed by 5 bases and J by 9 bases, leaving 20 bases between them. The CDR3 length is 14 residues. CDR3 nucleotides: TGTGCCAGCAGTCAGAACTCCCCCCGTAGCGGGCAGTACTTC. It encodes CASSQNSPRSGQYF.

This chain uses TRBV7-2 with TRBJ2-2; 8 nucleotides agree with TRBD1. CDR1 is SGHTA and CDR2 is FQGNSA in the germline V gene. This CDR3 region has 15 residues. V lost 5 bases to trimming and J lost 1 base; unmatched junction nucleotides: 3. DNA for the CDR3: TGTGCCAGCAGCCTCAGGGGGCGGAACACCGGGGAGCTGTTTTTT. Amino acids: CASSLRGRNTGELFF. Supplemented by reference TRBV7-2 and TRBJ2-2, the full variable domain reads GAGVSQSPSNKVTEKGKDVELRCDPISGHTALYWYRQSLGQGLEFLIYFQGNSAPDKSGLPSDRFSAERTGGSVSTLTIQRTQQEDSAVYLCASSLRGRNTGELFFGEGSRLTVL.

The table lists this clonotype with a few counts. The chain links TRBV18 to TRBJ1-5; no firm D call. This CDR3 spans 13 amino acids. V was shortened by 3 bases and J by 4 bases, with 7 bases between the two germline ends. Germline-derived CDR1 and CDR2 are KGHSH and LQKENI. CDR3 in DNA: TGTGCCAGCTCACCGGGTACAAATCAGCCCCAGCATTTT. This gives the protein CASSPGTNQPQHF.

This rearrangement joins TRBV11-3 to TRBJ2-1; 7 bases are shared with TRBD2. The CDR3 is made up of 16 amino acids. CDR1 is SGHNT, CDR2 YENEEA, per germline. Losses at the gene ends were 4 bases for V and 6 bases for J; bases not matched to a gene: 12. The CDR3 nucleotides are TGTGCCAGCAGCTCCAGGGTGGAGGGAGGGCCCAATGAGCAGTTCTTC. It is translated as CASSSRVEGGPNEQFF.

The chain employs TRBV6-1 and TRBJ2-5; no firm D call. V lost 2 bases to trimming and J lost 1 base, with 5 bases between them. This CDR3 has 13 amino acids. From germline, CDR1 is MNHNS and CDR2 SASEGT. The CDR3 bases are TGTGCCAGCAGTGAACAGCTCCAAGAGACCCAGTACTTC. Translation: CASSEQLQETQYF.

There are a few counts of this clonotype. The genes are TRBV19 and TRBJ2-1; D gene unclear. The CDR3 has 14 amino acids. Trimming removed 3 bases at V and 2 bases at J, with 8 bases between. The germline gives CDR1 LNHDA, CDR2 SQIVND (reference sequence). This CDR3 reads CASSIREAYNEQFF. Here the CDR3 DNA reads TGTGCCAGTAGTATCAGAGAGGCCTACAATGAGCAGTTCTTC.

This sequence joins TRBV6-2 or TRBV6-3 and TRBJ2-7; 12 bases map to TRBD2. The V gene end was trimmed by 6 bases and the J gene end by 4 bases; junction bases not matched to a gene: 7. The CDR3 runs to 15 residues. Germline-derived CDR1 and CDR2 are MNHEY and SVGEGT. The CDR3 spells CASRRLAGALYEQYF. The CDR3 nucleotides read TGTGCCAGCAGACGACTAGCGGGAGCCCTTTACGAGCAGTACTTC.

This chain joins TRBV12-3 or TRBV12-4 and TRBJ2-3, with TRBD1 identical over 7 bases. CDR3 size: 15 residues. V lost 6 bases and J lost 4; bases outside the gene matches: 10. The CDR3 DNA is TGTGCCAGCAGATCACAGGGGTTATCCTCAGATACGCAGTATTTT. This gives the protein CASRSQGLSSDTQYF.

This clonotype was recorded a few times. The chain couples TRBV20-1 to TRBJ1-1; TRBD1 matches 7 bases. The CDR3 has 13 amino acids. Germline V gene sequence: CDR1 DFQATT, CDR2 SNEGSKA (reference sequence). The CDR3 coding sequence is TGCACCTTCTACCGGGACAGTTACACTGAAGCTTTCTTT. As protein: CTFYRDSYTEAFF.

This clonotype was seen repeatedly, ten times or more. The genes are TRBV10-3 and TRBJ2-1; 9 bases agree with TRBD2. The germline CDR1 and CDR2 sequences are ENHRY and SYGVKD. Trimming removed 0 bases from V and 1 base from J; junction bases left unmatched: 10. There are 19 residues in the CDR3. The CDR3 nucleotides read TGTGCCATCAGTGAGTCGAGTAGCGGGAGATTATCATCCTACAATGAGCAGTTCTTC. Translating it yields CAISESSSGRLSSYNEQFF.

This clonotype has just a few counts. This sequence joins TRBV29-1 and TRBJ1-2; 8 bases fit TRBD1. After removal of 4 bases from V and 0 bases from J, the junction contained 16 bases not matched to a gene. Germline V gene data show CDR1 as SQVTM and CDR2 as ANQGSEA. This CDR3 comprises 18 residues. The CDR3 protein is CSVAGQEGRRPANYGYTF. The CDR3 DNA sequence: TGCAGCGTTGCGGGACAGGAGGGACGACGGCCTGCTAACTATGGCTACACCTTC.

This clonotype was seen a handful of times. The chain couples TRBV12-3 or TRBV12-4 to TRBJ2-3, with D perhaps matching TRBD2 (5 bases). V dropped 5 bases and J dropped 0 bases, with 21 bases sitting between them. The CDR3 is 18 residues long. Here the CDR3 reads CASSRWAPTRVSTDTQYF. For the CDR3, the DNA is TGTGCCAGCAGTCGCTGGGCCCCTACTAGGGTCAGCACAGATACGCAGTATTTT.

The chain employs TRBV12-3 or TRBV12-4 and TRBJ1-1; no reliable D call. The germline V and J ends were trimmed by 3 bases and 5 bases, with 10 bases remaining between them. CDR3 length: 13 residues. CDR3 nucleotides: TGTGCCAGCAGTTTGTCCCGGCGTACTGAAGCTTTCTTT. It specifies CASSLSRRTEAFF.